This is a list of T cell receptor beta chains from one sample in a study of identical twins. MiXCR, applied by TCRdb to the 5' RACE reads, yields one record per CDR3 protein. The data contain about 550,000 distinct CDR3 sequences, 20% to 25% of them singletons. These data are also associated with another study on yellow fever vaccine responses in identical twins.

Sequenced material: CD4+ T cells sorted from blood. These receptors came from a woman aged 18-29 years in good health. The CDR3 runs from the conserved cysteine through the conserved F or W. D genes are given only for firm matches. Some rows have no size entry. The others give once, few or many, or a class for an expanded clone.

d_call,j_call,v_call,clone_size,cdr3_nt,cdr3_aa
TRBD2,TRBJ2-3,TRBV6-2/TRBV6-3,NA,TGTGCCAGCAGCCGAATCCGTACTAGCGGGACAGATACGCAGTATTTT,CASSRIRTSGTDTQYF
NA,TRBJ2-3,TRBV20-1,few,TGCACCTGCTTTGGACCCACAGATACGCAGTATTTT,CTCFGPTDTQYF
NA,TRBJ2-5,TRBV18,NA,TGTGCCAGCTCACCAGGCGGGGGCCGCAAACTCCAAGAGACCCAGTACTTC,CASSPGGGRKLQETQYF
NA,TRBJ2-3,TRBV5-1,many,TGCGCCAGCAGCCTACGGGGGGCTCGCACAGATACGCAGTATTTT,CASSLRGARTDTQYF
NA,TRBJ2-3,TRBV7-9,NA,TGTGCCAGCAGGGATGGAGATACGCAGTATTTT,CASRDGDTQYF
TRBD2,TRBJ2-2,TRBV12-3/TRBV12-4,NA,TGTGCCAGCAGTTTACTCCGGGGCGGGAGCGGGACCGGGGAGCTGTTTTTT,CASSLLRGGSGTGELFF
TRBD1,TRBJ1-2,TRBV12-3/TRBV12-4,NA,TGTGCCAGCAGTCCCCGGGACAGGGGGACTGGCTACACCTTC,CASSPRDRGTGYTF
NA,TRBJ1-1,TRBV7-9,many,TGTGCCAGCAGCCCAGCTGCTGAAGCTTTCTTT,CASSPAAEAFF
TRBD2,TRBJ2-1,TRBV29-1,NA,TGCAGCGTTCATTCGGGGGGGGGCCTGGGTGAGCAGTTCTTC,CSVHSGGGLGEQFF
NA,TRBJ2-1,TRBV12-3/TRBV12-4,NA,TGTGCCAGCAGTTCTTGGGTCCACAATGAGCAGTTCTTC,CASSSWVHNEQFF
NA,TRBJ2-2,TRBV24-1,few,TGTGCCGCTTCACCCGCAGGGTTCGCGAACACCGGGGAGCTGTTTTTT,CAASPAGFANTGELFF
TRBD1,TRBJ2-7,TRBV27,NA,TGTGCCAGCAGCCGACAACCAGGGACAGCCTACGAGCAGTACTTC,CASSRQPGTAYEQYF
NA,TRBJ2-1,TRBV5-6,NA,TGTGCCAGCAGCTTGAAGGCGGTGGAGCAGTTCTTC,CASSLKAVEQFF
TRBD2,TRBJ2-1,TRBV20-1,NA,TGCAGTGCCGATGTCGGGACTAGCGGTTCCTGGGAGCAGTTCTTC,CSADVGTSGSWEQFF
NA,TRBJ2-6,TRBV15,few,TGTGCCACCAGCAGAAAAAAGGCAGGGTCCATCTCTGGGGCCAACGTCCTGACTTTC,CATSRKKAGSISGANVLTF
NA,TRBJ1-1,TRBV12-3/TRBV12-4,NA,TGTGCCAGCAGTTTGGAGGGTGTAACTGAAGCTTTCTTT,CASSLEGVTEAFF
TRBD2,TRBJ2-3,TRBV12-5,NA,TGTGCTAGTGGTTTGGTACGGACTAGCGGGAGCACAGATACGCAGTATTTT,CASGLVRTSGSTDTQYF
NA,TRBJ2-1,TRBV12-3/TRBV12-4,few,TGTGCCAGCACCCGAGCGTTCAGTCAGTTCTTC,CASTRAFSQFF
NA,TRBJ2-2,TRBV2,NA,TGTGCCAGCAGACTGGACAGCCTGAACACCGGGGAGCTGTTTTTT,CASRLDSLNTGELFF
NA,TRBJ1-3,TRBV12-3/TRBV12-4,NA,TGTGCCAGCAGTGTACACGTAACGTTGGGAAACACCATATATTTT,CASSVHVTLGNTIYF
NA,TRBJ2-3,TRBV10-3,NA,TGTGCCATCACCCCGGTGGGGGCAGATACGCAGTATTTT,CAITPVGADTQYF
NA,TRBJ2-3,TRBV6-1,few,TGTGCCAGCAGTGATCGCGGCACAGATACGCAGTATTTT,CASSDRGTDTQYF
TRBD1,TRBJ2-5,TRBV10-3,few,TGTGCCATCAGTACAGGGGAAGAGACCCAGTACTTC,CAISTGEETQYF
TRBD2,TRBJ2-7,TRBV27,NA,TGTGCCAGCAGTAAGAATGAGCTAGCGGGAGTGTGGGAGCAGTACTTC,CASSKNELAGVWEQYF
TRBD2,TRBJ2-1,TRBV28,NA,TGTGCCAGCACCCCCACGTCGGCGGGAGGGCGGGAGCAGTTCTTC,CASTPTSAGGREQFF
NA,TRBJ1-3,TRBV12-3/TRBV12-4,many,TGTGCCAGCAGTCGGGGGACCCTGGCCTCTGGAAACACCATATATTTT,CASSRGTLASGNTIYF
NA,TRBJ1-1,TRBV20-1,NA,TGCAGTCCAAGTTCTGGGTCTGTTGGGGCTTTCTTT,CSPSSGSVGAFF
NA,TRBJ2-1,TRBV6-1,NA,TGTGCCAGCACCCTAGCGACCCAATACAATGAGCAGTTCTTC,CASTLATQYNEQFF
NA,TRBJ2-5,TRBV5-1,NA,TGCGCCAGCAGAGTTCAGGGAGCAGAGACCCAGTACTTC,CASRVQGAETQYF
TRBD2,TRBJ2-3,TRBV7-2,NA,TGTGCCAGCAGCTCTAAACCCCGGGGGGTTACAGATACGCAGTATTTT,CASSSKPRGVTDTQYF
NA,TRBJ2-1,TRBV24-1,NA,TGTGCCACCAGTGATTCAAAACTAGGCTACAATGAGCAGTTCTTC,CATSDSKLGYNEQFF
NA,TRBJ2-2,TRBV10-2,NA,TGCGCCAGCAGTGAGGTTTGGGGGGAATACGAGGAGCTGTTTTTT,CASSEVWGEYEELFF
NA,TRBJ2-2,TRBV5-1,few,TGCGCCAGCACCCGCAACCGATTCGGTACCAGGGGGGAGCTGTTTTTT,CASTRNRFGTRGELFF
NA,TRBJ2-3,TRBV20-1,NA,TGCAGTGCCACCCCGGCAGGACAAGGCACAGATACGCAGTATTTT,CSATPAGQGTDTQYF
NA,TRBJ2-2,TRBV29-1,NA,TGCAGCGTTGGCAATGGGGGCGCGGGGACCGGGGAGCTGTTTTTT,CSVGNGGAGTGELFF